Listed below are T cell receptor beta chains from one sample, sequenced in a study of T cell responses to AZD1222 COVID-19 vaccine. Assay used: immunoSEQ multiplex PCR; TCRdb lists only in-frame clones, some missing. The sample shows about 140,000 clones, approximately 93% of them seen only once. The sequencing here drew on peripheral blood, taken on day 0 of MenACWY control vaccination. The receptors come from an adult in good health. The CDR3 runs from the conserved cysteine through the conserved F or W. The order of the fields is clone size, J gene, V gene, D gene, CDR3 protein, CDR3 DNA. D genes are given only for firm matches. Size tells how often a clone was seen (once, few, many) or the class of an expanded clone, and some rows leave it out.

size: -
J: TRBJ1-2
V: TRBV6-5
D: TRBD1
CDR3: CASSYSGQGAGGYTF
DNA: TGTGCCAGCAGTTACTCTGGGCAGGGGGCTGGAGGCTACACCTTC

size: once
J: TRBJ2-1
V: TRBV28
D: -
CDR3: CASSLRWGTYNEQFF
DNA: TGTGCCAGCAGCCTTCGTTGGGGTACCTACAATGAGCAGTTCTTC

size: -
J: TRBJ1-1
V: TRBV6-5
D: -
CDR3: CASTPGVGNTEAFF
DNA: TGTGCCAGCACACCGGGTGTGGGGAACACTGAAGCTTTCTTT

size: -
J: TRBJ2-7
V: TRBV7-6
D: -
CDR3: CASSLAAYSYEQYF
DNA: TGTGCCAGCAGCTTAGCAGCGTACTCCTACGAGCAGTACTTC

size: -
J: TRBJ1-5
V: TRBV5-6
D: -
CDR3: CASSQYRDLYSNQPQHF
DNA: TGTGCCAGCAGCCAATACAGGGACCTCTATAGCAATCAGCCCCAGCATTTT

size: -
J: TRBJ2-7
V: TRBV6-5
D: -
CDR3: CASSYSIRQSYEQYF
DNA: TGTGCCAGCAGTTACTCGATAAGACAGTCCTACGAGCAGTACTTC

size: -
J: TRBJ1-1
V: TRBV6-5
D: -
CDR3: CASTRGSDTEAFF
DNA: TGTGCCAGCACCCGAGGGAGTGACACTGAAGCTTTCTTT

size: once
J: TRBJ2-7
V: TRBV28
D: -
CDR3: CASSERGISYEQYF
DNA: TGTGCCAGCAGTGAGAGGGGAATCTCCTACGAGCAGTACTTC

size: few
J: TRBJ1-2
V: TRBV5-1
D: -
CDR3: CASSPEQGNVYGYTF
DNA: TGCGCCAGCAGCCCCGAACAGGGCAATGTCTATGGCTACACCTTC

size: -
J: TRBJ2-1
V: TRBV10-3
D: TRBD1
CDR3: CASWTGDSYNEQFF
DNA: TGTGCCTCCTGGACAGGGGACTCCTACAATGAGCAGTTCTTC

size: -
J: TRBJ1-2
V: TRBV5-5
D: TRBD1
CDR3: CASSFTVPGQVIGGYTF
DNA: TGTGCCAGCAGTTTTACCGTCCCGGGACAGGTAATTGGAGGCTACACCTTC

size: -
J: TRBJ1-2
V: TRBV9
D: -
CDR3: CASSVAREGRGYTF
DNA: TGTGCCAGCAGCGTCGCCAGGGAGGGTCGTGGCTACACCTTC

size: -
J: TRBJ1-1
V: TRBV18
D: -
CDR3: CASSPGRELNTEAFF
DNA: TGTGCCAGCTCACCAGGTCGGGAACTTAACACTGAAGCTTTCTTT

size: -
J: TRBJ1-5
V: TRBV4-2
D: -
CDR3: CASGPLDGGSNQPQHF
DNA: TGTGCCAGCGGTCCCCTCGATGGTGGCAGCAATCAGCCCCAGCATTTT